The clone carrying this T cell receptor (beta chain) was detected only a few times. This specimen comes from a study of blood T cell repertoires in COVID-19. Whole-study context: The samples span acute and convalescent COVID-19 from the United States, Italy and Spain. The analysed material was cDNA or gDNA that came from T cells, B-cell-depleted T cells, or PBMCs.

Unmatched junction bases numbered 11, after V lost 5 bases and J lost 4 bases. Germline CDR1 SGHRS, CDR2 YFSETQ. CDR3 length: 15 residues. Original handling: Nucleated cell number was recorded as an estimate derived from reference gene primer amplification. Produced via immunoSEQ multiplex PCR; TCRdb's table is partial and in-frame only. Clone size and the V and J calls come from that table; the DNA yielded D and trimming. This table has around 170,000 clones, about 88% appearing once. The clonotype originates from a man between 60 and 75 years old with acute or convalescent COVID-19. Sequencing input: peripheral blood. The chain is built from TRBV5-1 and TRBJ1-2, with TRBD1 matching over 7 bases. CDR3 DNA: TGCGCCAGCAGACCAGGGACAGATCGGTCCTATGGCTACACCTTC. This sequence encodes CASRPGTDRSYGYTF.